The clone carrying this TCR beta chain showed up just a few times. TCRdb keeps only in-frame clones here, not all; method: immunoSEQ multiplex PCR. The table lists 100,000 to 150,000 clones, approximately 90% of them singletons, with 2% to 2.5% in the top ten. This sample was taken from a study of control samples from healthy donors and cancer patients. The germline V gene encodes CDR1 SGHTA and CDR2 FQGTGA. This CDR3 contains 17 residues. Trimming pared 1 base from V and 4 bases from J, leaving 14 bases between. The source is a man aged 18-30 years in good health. Sequencing was done on a sample of blood. The chain links TRBV7-3 to TRBJ1-6, with D perhaps matching TRBD1 (5 bases). CDR3 bases: TGTGCCAGCAGCTTAAGGGCAGGGCAAGGGTATAATTCACCCCTCCACTTT. Protein: CASSLRAGQGYNSPLHF.